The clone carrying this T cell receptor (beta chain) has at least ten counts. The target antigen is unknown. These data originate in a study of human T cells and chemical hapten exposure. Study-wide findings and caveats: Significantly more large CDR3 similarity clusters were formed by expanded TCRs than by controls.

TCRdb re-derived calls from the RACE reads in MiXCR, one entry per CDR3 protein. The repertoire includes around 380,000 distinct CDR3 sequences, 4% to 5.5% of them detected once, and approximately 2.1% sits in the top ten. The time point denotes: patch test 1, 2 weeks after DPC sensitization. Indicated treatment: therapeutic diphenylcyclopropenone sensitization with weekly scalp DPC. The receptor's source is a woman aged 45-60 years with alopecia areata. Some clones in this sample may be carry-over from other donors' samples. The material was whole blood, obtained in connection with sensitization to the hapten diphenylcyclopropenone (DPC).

CDR3 in DNA: TGTGCCAGCAAGGGATGGGATACGCAGTATTTT. Residues: CASKGWDTQYF. This sequence joins TRBV28 and TRBJ2-3; no definite D call. Looked up from germline, CDR1 is MDHEN and CDR2 is SYDVKM. V was shortened by 7 bases and J by 6 bases, with 8 bases between the two germline ends. The CDR3 length is 11 residues.